This T cell receptor beta chain comes out of a study of blood T cell repertoires in COVID-19. Whole-study context: COVID-19 samples, acute and convalescent, were from the United States, Italy and Spain. The analysed material was cDNA or gDNA that came from T cells, B-cell-depleted T cells, or PBMCs.

TCRdb's table, derived via immunoSEQ multiplex PCR, lists solely in-frame clones and lacks some. The table lists fewer than 100,000 clones, over 70% of them singletons, with around 22% in the top ten. Trimming cost V 5 bases and J 5 bases, with 16 bases left between them. The CDR3 is 15 residues long. CDR1 MNHEY and CDR2 SVGAGI come from the germline V gene. The sequencing sample was made of peripheral blood. The chain carries TRBV6-5 and TRBJ2-4, with D perhaps matching TRBD1 (5 bases). The clonotype was recovered from a man between 65 and 85 years old with acute or convalescent COVID-19. CDR3 sequence reads: CASSRAPMTENIQYF. The CDR3 region has the DNA TGTGCCAGCAGTCGGGCCCCCATGACAGAAAACATTCAGTACTTC.